In its sample, the clone carrying this T cell receptor (beta chain) was seen many times. Its specificity is not known. This library used around 400 ng RNA and molecular barcoded adaptors spanning alpha/delta and beta/gamma chains. TCRdb passed the reads through MiXCR, listing each CDR3 protein once. The table shows about 90,000 distinct CDR3 sequences, with approximately 13% occurring only once. The data were taken from a study of read filtering for tumor transcriptome and immune sequencing. Study in general: Revised staging placed 8 patients in R-ISS I, around 15 in II, more than five in III. Whole-transcriptome libraries were prepared after DNase treatment. IR-seq gave about 3.5 to 11 million TCR reads per sample; RNA-seq gave roughly 80 to 1273. Whole-study results and caveats: This fraction held mixed bone marrow immune cells after CD138-negative sorting.

Germline CDR1 SGHTA, CDR2 FQGNSA. The CDR3 length is 15 residues. With V trimmed by 5 bases and J by 6 bases, 5 bases remained unmatched. The sample taken for sequencing was a population of CD138-negative cells sorted from bone marrow. The TCR originated in a donor aged 40 or over with multiple myeloma. V and J are TRBV7-2 and TRBJ2-1, with TRBD2 identical over 12 bases. CDR3 residues: CASSLRLAGVNEQFF. CDR3 DNA: TGTGCCAGCAGCCTTCGACTAGCGGGAGTCAATGAGCAGTTCTTC.